This T cell receptor beta chain was sequenced during a study of blood T cell repertoires in COVID-19. On the study more broadly: The origin of the acute and convalescent COVID-19 samples was the United States, Italy and Spain. In each case, the material was cDNA or gDNA derived from T cells, B-cell-depleted T cells, or PBMCs.

Germline CDR1 reads SQVTM; CDR2 reads ANQGSEA. V dropped 7 bases and J dropped 7 bases, with 11 bases sitting between them. The CDR3 runs 11 residues. As originally analysed: Reference gene primer amplification yielded estimated nucleated cell counts. Sequencing used immunoSEQ multiplex PCR; TCRdb keeps in-frame clones, though not all of them. Clonal size and the V and J genes are those of that table, whereas D and trimming came from the DNA. Of about 42,000 clones listed, roughly 80% are singletons. The source is a man between 45 and 60 years old with active COVID-19. The sample taken for sequencing was peripheral blood. The chain combines TRBV29-1 with TRBJ2-1; D remains unclear. CDR3 sequence (DNA): TGCAGCGCCCCGTGGAGAAATGAGCAGTTCTTC. This encodes CSAPWRNEQFF.